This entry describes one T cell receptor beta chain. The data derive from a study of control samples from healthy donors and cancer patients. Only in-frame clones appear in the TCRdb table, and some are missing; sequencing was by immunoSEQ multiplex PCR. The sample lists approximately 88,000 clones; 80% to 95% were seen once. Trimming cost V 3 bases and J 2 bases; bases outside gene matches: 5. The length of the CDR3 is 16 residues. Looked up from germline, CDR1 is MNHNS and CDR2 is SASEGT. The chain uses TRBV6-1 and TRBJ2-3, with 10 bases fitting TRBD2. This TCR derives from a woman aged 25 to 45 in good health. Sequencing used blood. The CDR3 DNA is TGTGCCAGCAGTGACGGACTAGCGGCGATCACAGATACGCAGTATTTT. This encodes CASSDGLAAITDTQYF.